This TCR beta chain emerged from a study of T cell clusters in autoimmune cytopenias (dated by TCRdb to between 2017 and 2020). For the study in its entirety: TRB sequencing reached a median depth of roughly 52,000 reads per sample and yielded a median of 2,350 distinct TRB clonotypes per sample. Peripheral blood TRB and IGH repertoires were sequenced in autoimmune cytopenia patients at active disease and during treatment follow-up, alongside healthy, CLL and autoimmune hepatitis controls. The study aimed to test whether autoimmune cytopenia patients carry a disease-specific immune repertoire signature usable as a blood-based biomarker. Controls were approximately 25 age-matched healthy donors for primary cytopenia and more than 13 age-matched CLL patients for secondary cytopenia. Broad study findings and their caveats: About 3.2-fold more exclusive TRB clusters were observed in healthy donors than in active autoimmune hepatitis patients, consistent with an autoimmunity-wide signature. TRB repertoire shifts, with less even repertoires in secondary cytopenia and CLL, mostly reflected lymphoma bias rather than autoimmunity. In the comparison of secondary cytopenia with CLL, the cluster-lack signature was not observed, apparently because the dominant lymphoma-associated repertoire masked the signature. A lack of physiological T cell clusters in primary autoimmune cytopenia patients was suggested by GLIPH, as 51 clusters were found to be exclusive to healthy donors versus around 17 exclusive to patients. The T cell clusters were defined only in silico, and the functional role of the clusters still needed to be validated experimentally.

For each sample, TRB amplification used 200 to 300 ng of peripheral blood genomic DNA, equal to approximately 37,500 genome equivalents. The 11 to 15 chronic lymphocytic leukemia controls were untreated and had no autoimmune cytopenia; mean and median ages were roughly 65 and 63 years, and roughly five were female. The germline V gene yields LGHNA for CDR1 and YSLEER for CDR2. The CDR3 covers 16 residues, taking in both the cysteine and the phenylalanine. A DNA sequence was not provided. This clonotype is medium-sized (0.01 to 0.1%) on the basis of its frequency; no count is available. It has no known antigen specificity. TRB rearrangements were amplified by multiplex PCR following a touch-down protocol, with the TRB-A and TRB-B primer pools mixed in one tube. Illumina adapters and sample indices were added to the amplicons through two consecutive PCR reactions performed with Phusion HS II polymerase. The amplicons were purified from gel with the NucleoSpin Gel and PCR Clean-up kit, after which the amplicons were quantified by Qubit and checked for quality on an Agilent 2100 Bioanalyzer. Libraries were sequenced on an Illumina MiSeq using 600-cycle, single-indexed, paired-end runs. Per the source publication's procedure: Alignment and assembly of TRB reads were performed with MiXCR version 2.1.12 and the default MiXCR reference library. A clone was defined by each unique CDR3 nucleotide sequence, and the analysis included only productive sequences with two or more reads. Repertoire diversity was assessed with alpha-parameterized diversity profiles (alpha 0 to 5), including the Shannon (alpha 1) and Simpson (alpha 2) indices, which were computed with an R script. The tcR package was used to compute combinatorial TRB VJ usage, which was then compared between cohorts by principal component analysis with ade4. TCRbeta CDR3s were clustered with GLIPH on cohort pairs matched by age and read depth, and cluster frequencies were compared by Wilcoxon test. Following TCRdb reprocessing, every CDR3 protein sequence forms one entry, and DNA is not provided. The V and J calls were not made by the authors but by TCRdb's processing. This sample's clone table shows around 630 distinct CDR3 sequences. Together, the top ten hold more than 15% of the sample.

Another study also made use of these data, one on T cell repertoires in aging, cancer and after chemotherapy. Reported in the second study: Six donor age groups were covered, ranging from 30 or younger up to 70 or older, and each group contained at least three individuals. In the hematological group, the paired samples taken before and after chemotherapy came from chronic lymphocytic leukemia patients who were treated with regimens based on fludarabine or bendamustine. The complete dataset included some 9 million TCR reads. Significantly lower blood TCR diversity and higher clonality were observed in untreated patients with hematological or solid cancers than in age-matched healthy donors. Declining TCR diversity with age in healthy donors was mainly explained by loss of richness; in cancer patients, loss of evenness also contributed. An increase in median generation probability over the chemotherapy interval was observed in both cancer cohorts, suggesting that the repertoire was reconstituted through rebound thymic output. It was noted by the authors that conclusions about immunological memory after chemotherapy cannot be drawn from the repertoire data. Lymphoid organ infiltration was present in hematological cancer patients, and this infiltration may itself impair thymic emigration or peripheral T cell expansion. Peripheral blood TCR beta repertoires from healthy donors and cancer patients were profiled to examine immunoaging and T cell reconstitution after chemotherapy. Alongside some 96 healthy donors serving as a reference group, the cohort included 200 to 250 cancer patients, of whom some 90 had hematological cancers and some 130 had solid cancers. TRB sequences were processed with MiXCR versions 2.12 and 3.0.5. The repertoire metrics were Shannon diversity, evenness, clonality (calculated as one minus evenness), and diversity profiles parameterized by alpha from 0 to 5. The IGoR algorithm was used to calculate generation probabilities for clones in the paired samples taken before and after chemotherapy.

The clonotype was recovered from a human donor with chronic lymphocytic leukemia. The rearranged segments are TRBV4-3 and TRBJ1-6; absent DNA, TCRdb's TRBD1 call cannot be checked. Sequencing input: peripheral blood. For the CDR3, the sequence is CASSQERGRFNSPLHF.